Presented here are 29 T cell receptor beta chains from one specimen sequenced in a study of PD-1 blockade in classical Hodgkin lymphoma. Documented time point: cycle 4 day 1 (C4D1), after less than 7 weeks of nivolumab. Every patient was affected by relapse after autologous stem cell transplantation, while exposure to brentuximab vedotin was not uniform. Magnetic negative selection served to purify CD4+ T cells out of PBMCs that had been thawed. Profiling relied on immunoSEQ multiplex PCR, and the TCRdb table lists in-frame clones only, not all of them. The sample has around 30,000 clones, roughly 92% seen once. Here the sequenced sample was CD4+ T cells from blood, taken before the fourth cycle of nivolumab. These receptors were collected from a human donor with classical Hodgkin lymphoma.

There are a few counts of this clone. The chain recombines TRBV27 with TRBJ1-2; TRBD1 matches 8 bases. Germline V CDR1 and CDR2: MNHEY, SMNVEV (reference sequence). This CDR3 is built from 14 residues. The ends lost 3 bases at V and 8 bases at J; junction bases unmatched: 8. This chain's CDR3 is CASSFGQGRFGYTF. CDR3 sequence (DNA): TGTGCCAGCAGTTTTGGACAGGGACGGTTCGGCTACACCTTC.

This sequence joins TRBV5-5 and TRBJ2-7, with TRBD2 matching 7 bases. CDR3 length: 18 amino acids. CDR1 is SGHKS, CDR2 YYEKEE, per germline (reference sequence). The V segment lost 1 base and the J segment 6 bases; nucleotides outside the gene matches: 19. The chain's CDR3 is CASSLILGTGLGLSEQYF. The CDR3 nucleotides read TGTGCCAGCAGCTTGATCCTGGGTACAGGACTAGGGCTAAGCGAGCAGTACTTC.

CDR3 coding DNA: TGCGCCAGCAGCCAAGATAAAGGACTCACGGGGAACACTGAAGCTTTCTTT. Translated, it gives CASSQDKGLTGNTEAFF. The chain has TRBV4-1 and TRBJ1-1; D gene ambiguous. Germline V gives CDR1 MGHRA, CDR2 YSYEKL. V lost 0 bases to trimming and J lost 1 base, with 15 bases between them. This CDR3 is 17 amino acids long.

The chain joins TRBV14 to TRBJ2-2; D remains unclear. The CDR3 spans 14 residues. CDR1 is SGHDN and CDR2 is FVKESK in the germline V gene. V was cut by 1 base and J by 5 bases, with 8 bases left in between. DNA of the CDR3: TGTGCCAGCAGCCAAGGGTTTCCGACCGGGGAGCTGTTTTTT. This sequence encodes CASSQGFPTGELFF.

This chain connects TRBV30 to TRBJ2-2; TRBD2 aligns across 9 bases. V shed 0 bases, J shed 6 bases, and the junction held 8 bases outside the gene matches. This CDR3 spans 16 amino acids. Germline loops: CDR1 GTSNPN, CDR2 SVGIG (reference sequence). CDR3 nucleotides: TGTGCCTGGAGTGTACGGGGCGGGAGGGCCCCCGGGGAGCTGTTTTTT. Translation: CAWSVRGGRAPGELFF.

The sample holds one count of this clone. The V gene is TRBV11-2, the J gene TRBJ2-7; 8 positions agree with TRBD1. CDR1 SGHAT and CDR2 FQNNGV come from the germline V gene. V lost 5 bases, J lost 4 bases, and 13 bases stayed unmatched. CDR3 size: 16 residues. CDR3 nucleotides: TGTGCCAGCAGCCGAGGCGGGCCAGGGGGCCCATACGAGCAGTACTTC. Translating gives CASSRGGPGGPYEQYF.

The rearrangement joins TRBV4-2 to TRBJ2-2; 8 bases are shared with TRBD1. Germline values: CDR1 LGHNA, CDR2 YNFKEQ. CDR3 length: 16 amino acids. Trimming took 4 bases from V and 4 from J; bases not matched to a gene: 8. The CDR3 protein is CASSRRGTGATGELFF. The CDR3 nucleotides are TGTGCCAGCAGCCGTCGGGGGACAGGTGCCACCGGGGAGCTGTTTTTT.

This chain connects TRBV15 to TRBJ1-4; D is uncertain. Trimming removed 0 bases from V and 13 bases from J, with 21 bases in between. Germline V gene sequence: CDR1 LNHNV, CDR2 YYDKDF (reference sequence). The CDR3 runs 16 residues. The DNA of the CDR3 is TGTGCCACCAGCAGAGATCGGGCAGGTGTCGGGGTGCGACTGTTTTTT. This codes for CATSRDRAGVGVRLFF.

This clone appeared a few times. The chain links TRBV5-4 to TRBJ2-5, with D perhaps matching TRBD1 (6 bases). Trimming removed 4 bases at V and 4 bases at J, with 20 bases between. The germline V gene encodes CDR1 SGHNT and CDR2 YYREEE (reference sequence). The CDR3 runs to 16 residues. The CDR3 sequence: CASSPRGHGFPETQYF. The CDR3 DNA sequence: TGTGCCAGCAGCCCCAGGGGACACGGGTTCCCAGAGACCCAGTACTTC. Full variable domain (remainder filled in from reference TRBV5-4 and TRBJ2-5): ETGVTQSPTHLIKTRGQQVTLRCSSQSGHNTVSWYQQALGQGPQFIFQYYREEENGRGNFPPRFSGLQFPNYSSELNVNALELDDSALYLCASSPRGHGFPETQYFGPGTRLLVL.

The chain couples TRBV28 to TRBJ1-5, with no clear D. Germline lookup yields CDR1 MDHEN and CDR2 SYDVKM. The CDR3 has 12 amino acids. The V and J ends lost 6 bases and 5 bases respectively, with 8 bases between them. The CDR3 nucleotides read TGTGCCAGCAGGTTTTTGGATCAGCCCCAGCATTTT. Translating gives CASRFLDQPQHF.

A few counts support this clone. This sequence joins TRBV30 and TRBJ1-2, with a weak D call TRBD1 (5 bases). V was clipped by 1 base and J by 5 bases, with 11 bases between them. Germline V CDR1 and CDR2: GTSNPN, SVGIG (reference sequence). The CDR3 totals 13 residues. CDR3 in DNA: TGTGCCTGGAGTGCCGGGGGGATTTATGGCTACACCTTC. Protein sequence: CAWSAGGIYGYTF.

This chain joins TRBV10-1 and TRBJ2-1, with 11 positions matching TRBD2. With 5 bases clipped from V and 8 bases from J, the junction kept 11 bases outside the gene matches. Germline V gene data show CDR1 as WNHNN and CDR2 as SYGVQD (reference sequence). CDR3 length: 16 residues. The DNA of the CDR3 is TGCGCCAGCAGTTTAGCCGGGACTAGCGGAACGGATGAGCAGTTCTTC. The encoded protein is CASSLAGTSGTDEQFF.

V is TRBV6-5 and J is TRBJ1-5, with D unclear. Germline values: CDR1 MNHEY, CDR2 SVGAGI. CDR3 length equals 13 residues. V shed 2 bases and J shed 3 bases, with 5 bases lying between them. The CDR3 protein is CASSYGDNQPQHF. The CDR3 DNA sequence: TGTGCCAGCAGTTACGGGGACAATCAGCCCCAGCATTTT.

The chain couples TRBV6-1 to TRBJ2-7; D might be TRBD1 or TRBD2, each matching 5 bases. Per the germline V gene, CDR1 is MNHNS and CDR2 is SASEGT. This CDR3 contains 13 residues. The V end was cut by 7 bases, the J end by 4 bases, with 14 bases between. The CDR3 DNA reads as TGTGCCAGCATCCGGGACCCTGGATACGAGCAGTACTTC. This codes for CASIRDPGYEQYF.

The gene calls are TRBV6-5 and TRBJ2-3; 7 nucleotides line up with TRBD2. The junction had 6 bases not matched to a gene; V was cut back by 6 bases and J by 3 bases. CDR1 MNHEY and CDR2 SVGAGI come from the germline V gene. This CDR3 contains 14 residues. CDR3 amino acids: CASSRGSGTDTQYF. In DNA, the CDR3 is TGTGCCAGCAGCCGCGGGAGTGGGACAGATACGCAGTATTTT.

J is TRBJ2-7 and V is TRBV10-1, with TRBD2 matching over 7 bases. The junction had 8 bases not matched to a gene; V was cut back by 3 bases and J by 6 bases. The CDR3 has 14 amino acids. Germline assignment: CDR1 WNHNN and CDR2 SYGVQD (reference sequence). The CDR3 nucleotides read TGCGCCAGCAGTGAAGGCGGGTGGGAGGGCGAGCAGTACTTC. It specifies CASSEGGWEGEQYF.

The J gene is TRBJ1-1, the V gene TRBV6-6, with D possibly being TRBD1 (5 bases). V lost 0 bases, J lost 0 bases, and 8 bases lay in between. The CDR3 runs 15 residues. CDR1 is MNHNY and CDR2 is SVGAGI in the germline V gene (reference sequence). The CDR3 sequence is CASSYSGGMNTEAFF. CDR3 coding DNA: TGTGCCAGCAGTTACTCTGGGGGAATGAACACTGAAGCTTTCTTT.

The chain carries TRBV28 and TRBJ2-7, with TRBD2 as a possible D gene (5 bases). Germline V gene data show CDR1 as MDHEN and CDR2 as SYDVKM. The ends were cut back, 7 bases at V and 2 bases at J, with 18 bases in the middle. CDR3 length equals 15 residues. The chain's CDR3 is CASNTPGWEAYEQYF. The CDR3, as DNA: TGTGCCAGCAACACCCCGGGATGGGAAGCCTACGAGCAGTACTTC.

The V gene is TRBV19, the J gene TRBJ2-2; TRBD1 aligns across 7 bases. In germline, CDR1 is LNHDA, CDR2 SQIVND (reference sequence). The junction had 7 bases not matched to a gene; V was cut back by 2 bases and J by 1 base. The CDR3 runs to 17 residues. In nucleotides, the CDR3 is TGTGCCAGTAGTATAATGCAGGGACAGCTGAACACCGGGGAGCTGTTTTTT. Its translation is CASSIMQGQLNTGELFF.

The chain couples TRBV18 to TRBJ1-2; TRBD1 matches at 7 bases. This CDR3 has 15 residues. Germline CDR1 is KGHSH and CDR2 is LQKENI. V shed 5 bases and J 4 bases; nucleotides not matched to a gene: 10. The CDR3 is CASSSGTEIVYGYTF. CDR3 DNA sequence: TGTGCCAGCTCATCCGGGACAGAAATTGTCTATGGCTACACCTTC.

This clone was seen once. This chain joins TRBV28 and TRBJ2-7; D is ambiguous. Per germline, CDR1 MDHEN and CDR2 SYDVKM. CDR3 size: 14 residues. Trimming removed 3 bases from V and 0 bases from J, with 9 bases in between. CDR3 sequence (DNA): TGTGCCAGCAGTTTGGCTCTAAGCTCCTACGAGCAGTACTTC. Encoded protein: CASSLALSSYEQYF. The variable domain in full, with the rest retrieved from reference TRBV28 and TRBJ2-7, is DVKVTQSSRYLVKRTGEKVFLECVQDMDHENMFWYRQDPGLGLRLIYFSYDVKMKEKGDIPEGYSVSREKKERFSLILESASTNQTSMYLCASSLALSSYEQYFGPGTRLTVT.

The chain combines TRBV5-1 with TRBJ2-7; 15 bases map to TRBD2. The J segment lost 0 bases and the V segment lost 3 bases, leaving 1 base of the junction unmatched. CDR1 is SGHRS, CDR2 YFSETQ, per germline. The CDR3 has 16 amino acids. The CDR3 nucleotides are TGCGCCAGCAGCTGGGGACTAGCGGGAGGCTCCTACGAGCAGTACTTC. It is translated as CASSWGLAGGSYEQYF.

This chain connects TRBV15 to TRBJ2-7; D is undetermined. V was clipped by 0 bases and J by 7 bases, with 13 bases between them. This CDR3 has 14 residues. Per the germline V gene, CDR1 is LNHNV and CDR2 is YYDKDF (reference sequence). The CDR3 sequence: CATSRDVRAIEQYF. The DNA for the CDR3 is TGTGCCACCAGCAGAGATGTTCGGGCGATAGAGCAGTACTTC.

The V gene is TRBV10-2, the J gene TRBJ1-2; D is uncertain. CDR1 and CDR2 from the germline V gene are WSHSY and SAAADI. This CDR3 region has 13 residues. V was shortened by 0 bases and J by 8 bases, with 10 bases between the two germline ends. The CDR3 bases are TGCGCCAGCAGTGAGTCGAAGGTCCTAGGCTACACCTTC. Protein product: CASSESKVLGYTF.

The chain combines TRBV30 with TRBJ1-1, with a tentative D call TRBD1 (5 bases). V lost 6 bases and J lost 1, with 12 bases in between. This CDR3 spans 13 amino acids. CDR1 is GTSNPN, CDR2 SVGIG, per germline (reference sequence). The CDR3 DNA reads TGTGCCTGTGCAAGACAGACGAACACTGAAGCTTTCTTT. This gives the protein CACARQTNTEAFF.

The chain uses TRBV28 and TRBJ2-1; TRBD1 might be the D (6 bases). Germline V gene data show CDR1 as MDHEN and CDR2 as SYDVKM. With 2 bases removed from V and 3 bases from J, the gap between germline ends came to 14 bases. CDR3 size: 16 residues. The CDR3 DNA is TGTGCCAGCAGTTTAATTCAGGGGCCACGCTACAATGAGCAGTTCTTC. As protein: CASSLIQGPRYNEQFF.

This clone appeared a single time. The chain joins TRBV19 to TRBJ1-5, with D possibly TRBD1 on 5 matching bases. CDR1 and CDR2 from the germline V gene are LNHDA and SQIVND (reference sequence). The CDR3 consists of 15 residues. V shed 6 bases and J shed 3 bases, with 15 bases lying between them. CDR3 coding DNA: TGTGCCAGTAGCGTAGGTGGGGGGGTCAATCAGCCCCAGCATTTT. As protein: CASSVGGGVNQPQHF.

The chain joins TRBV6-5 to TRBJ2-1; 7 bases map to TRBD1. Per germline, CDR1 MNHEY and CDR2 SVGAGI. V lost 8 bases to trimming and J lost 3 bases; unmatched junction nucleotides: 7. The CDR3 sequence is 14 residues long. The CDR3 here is CASADRDNYNEQFF. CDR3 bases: TGTGCCAGCGCAGACAGGGATAACTACAATGAGCAGTTCTTC.

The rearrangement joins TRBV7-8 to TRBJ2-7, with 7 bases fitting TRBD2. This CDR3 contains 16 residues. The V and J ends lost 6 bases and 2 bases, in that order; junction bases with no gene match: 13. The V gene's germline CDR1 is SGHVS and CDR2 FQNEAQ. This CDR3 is CASSLTWDYRPYEQYF. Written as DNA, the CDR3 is TGTGCCAGCAGTCTCACCTGGGACTACCGGCCCTACGAGCAGTACTTC.